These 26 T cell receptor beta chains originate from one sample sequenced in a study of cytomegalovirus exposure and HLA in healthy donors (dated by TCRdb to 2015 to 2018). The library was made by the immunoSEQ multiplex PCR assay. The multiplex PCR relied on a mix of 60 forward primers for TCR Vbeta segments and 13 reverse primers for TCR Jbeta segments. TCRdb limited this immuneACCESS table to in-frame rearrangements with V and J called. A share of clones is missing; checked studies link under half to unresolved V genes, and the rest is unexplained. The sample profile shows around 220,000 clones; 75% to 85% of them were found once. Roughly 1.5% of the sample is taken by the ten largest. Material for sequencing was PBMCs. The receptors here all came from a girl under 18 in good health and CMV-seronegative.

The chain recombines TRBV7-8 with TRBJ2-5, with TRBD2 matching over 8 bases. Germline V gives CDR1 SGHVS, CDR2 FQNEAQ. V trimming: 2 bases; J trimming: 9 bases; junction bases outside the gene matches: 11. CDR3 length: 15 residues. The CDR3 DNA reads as TGTGCCAGCAGCTTACCTGGACTAGCCAAGTCGGCCCAGTACTTC. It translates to CASSLPGLAKSAQYF.

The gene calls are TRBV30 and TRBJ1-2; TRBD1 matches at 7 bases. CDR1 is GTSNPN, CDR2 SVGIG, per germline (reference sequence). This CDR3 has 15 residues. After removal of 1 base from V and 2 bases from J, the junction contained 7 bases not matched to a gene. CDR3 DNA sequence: TGTGCCTGGAGTGACCTACACAGGGGAAACTATGGCTACACCTTC. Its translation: CAWSDLHRGNYGYTF.

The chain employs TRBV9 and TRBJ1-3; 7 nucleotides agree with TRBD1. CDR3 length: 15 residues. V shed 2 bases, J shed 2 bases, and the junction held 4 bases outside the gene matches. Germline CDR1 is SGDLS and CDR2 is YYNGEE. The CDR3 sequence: CASSVEGAAGNTIYF. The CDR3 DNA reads TGTGCCAGCAGCGTCGAGGGGGCGGCTGGAAACACCATATATTTT. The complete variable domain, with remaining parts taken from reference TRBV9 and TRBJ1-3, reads DSGVTQTPKHLITATGQRVTLRCSPRSGDLSVYWYQQSLDQGLQFLIQYYNGEERAKGNILERFSAQQFPDLHSELNLSSLELGDSALYFCASSVEGAAGNTIYFGEGSWLTVV.

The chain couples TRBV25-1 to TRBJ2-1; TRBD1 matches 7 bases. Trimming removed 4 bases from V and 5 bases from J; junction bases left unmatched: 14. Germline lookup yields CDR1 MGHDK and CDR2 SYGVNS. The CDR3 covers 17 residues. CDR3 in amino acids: CASSGHSGTDGDNEQFF. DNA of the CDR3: TGTGCCAGCAGTGGACATTCCGGGACAGACGGGGACAATGAGCAGTTCTTC.

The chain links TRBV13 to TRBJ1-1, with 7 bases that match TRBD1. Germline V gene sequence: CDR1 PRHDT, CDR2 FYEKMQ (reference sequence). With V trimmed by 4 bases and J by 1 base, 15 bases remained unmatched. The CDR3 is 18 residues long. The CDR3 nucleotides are TGTGCCAGCAGCTACCGACAGGGCCGTGTAAAGACGAACACTGAAGCTTTCTTT. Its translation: CASSYRQGRVKTNTEAFF.

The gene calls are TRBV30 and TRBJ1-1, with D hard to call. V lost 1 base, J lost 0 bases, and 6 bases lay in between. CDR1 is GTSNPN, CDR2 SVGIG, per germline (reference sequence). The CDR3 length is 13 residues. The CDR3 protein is CAWSALMNTEAFF. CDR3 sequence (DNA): TGTGCCTGGAGTGCCCTTATGAACACTGAAGCTTTCTTT. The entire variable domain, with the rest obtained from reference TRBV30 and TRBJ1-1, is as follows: SQTIHQWPATLVQPVGSPLSLECTVEGTSNPNLYWYRQAAGRGLQLLFYSVGIGQISSEVPQNLSASRPQDRQFILSSKKLLLSDSGFYLCAWSALMNTEAFFGQGTRLTVV.

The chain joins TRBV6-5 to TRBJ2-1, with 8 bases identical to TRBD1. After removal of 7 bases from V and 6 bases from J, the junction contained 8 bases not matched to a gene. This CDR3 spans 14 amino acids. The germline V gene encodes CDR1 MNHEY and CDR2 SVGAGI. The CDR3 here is CASNPGQVLNEQFF. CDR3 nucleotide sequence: TGTGCCAGCAACCCGGGACAGGTCCTCAATGAGCAGTTCTTC.

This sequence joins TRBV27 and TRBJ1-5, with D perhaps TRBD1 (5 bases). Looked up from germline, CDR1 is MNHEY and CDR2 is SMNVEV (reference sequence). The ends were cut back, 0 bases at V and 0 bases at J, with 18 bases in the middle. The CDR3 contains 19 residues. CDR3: CASSLSGAGPPYSNQPQHF. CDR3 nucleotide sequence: TGTGCCAGCAGTTTATCTGGGGCAGGCCCGCCTTATAGCAATCAGCCCCAGCATTTT.

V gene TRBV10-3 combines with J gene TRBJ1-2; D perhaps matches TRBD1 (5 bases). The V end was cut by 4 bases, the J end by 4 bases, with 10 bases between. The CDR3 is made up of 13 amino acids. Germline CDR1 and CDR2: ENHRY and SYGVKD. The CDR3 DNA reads TGTGCCATCAGTGTGGACATGCTCTATGGCTACACCTTC. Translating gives CAISVDMLYGYTF.

CDR3 sequence reads: CASSQPTGVGGSTDTQYF. In DNA form, the CDR3 reads TGCGCCAGCAGCCAACCGACAGGGGTAGGGGGTAGCACAGATACGCAGTATTTT. The rearrangement links TRBV5-1 to TRBJ2-3; 8 nucleotides match TRBD1. Looked up from germline, CDR1 is SGHRS and CDR2 is YFSETQ. J was trimmed by 0 bases and V by 4 bases; bases with no gene match: 13. This CDR3 has 18 residues. The whole variable domain, remainder taken from reference TRBV5-1 and TRBJ2-3, is KAGVTQTPRYLIKTRGQQVTLSCSPISGHRSVSWYQQTPGQGLQFLFEYFSETQRNKGNFPGRFSGRQFSNSRSEMNVSTLELGDSALYLCASSQPTGVGGSTDTQYFGPGTRLTVL.

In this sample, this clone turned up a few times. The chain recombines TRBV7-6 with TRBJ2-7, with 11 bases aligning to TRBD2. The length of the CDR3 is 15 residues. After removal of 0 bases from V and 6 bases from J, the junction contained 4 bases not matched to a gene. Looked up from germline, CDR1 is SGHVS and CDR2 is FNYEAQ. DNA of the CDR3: TGTGCCAGCAGCTTAGCGCGGCTAGCGGGGGGCGAGCAGTACTTC. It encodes CASSLARLAGGEQYF.

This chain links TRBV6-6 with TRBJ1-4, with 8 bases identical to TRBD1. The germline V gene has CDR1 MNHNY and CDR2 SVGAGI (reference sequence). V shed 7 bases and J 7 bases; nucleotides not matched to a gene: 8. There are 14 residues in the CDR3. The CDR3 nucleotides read TGTGCCAGCACCAATCAGGGGGCAGGTGAAAAACTGTTTTTT. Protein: CASTNQGAGEKLFF.

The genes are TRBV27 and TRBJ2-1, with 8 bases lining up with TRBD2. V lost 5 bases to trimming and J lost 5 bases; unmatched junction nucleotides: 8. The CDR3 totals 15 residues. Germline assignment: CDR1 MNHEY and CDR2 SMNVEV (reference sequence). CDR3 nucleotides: TGTGCCAGCAGTCCGGGACTAGTGATTAACAATGAGCAGTTCTTC. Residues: CASSPGLVINNEQFF.

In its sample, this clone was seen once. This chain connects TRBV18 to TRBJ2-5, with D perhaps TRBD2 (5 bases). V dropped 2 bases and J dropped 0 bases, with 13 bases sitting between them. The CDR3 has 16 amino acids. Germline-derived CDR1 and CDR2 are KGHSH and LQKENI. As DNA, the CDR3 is TGTGCCAGCTCACCAAACTCTCCGGGGTACCAAGAGACCCAGTACTTC. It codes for CASSPNSPGYQETQYF.

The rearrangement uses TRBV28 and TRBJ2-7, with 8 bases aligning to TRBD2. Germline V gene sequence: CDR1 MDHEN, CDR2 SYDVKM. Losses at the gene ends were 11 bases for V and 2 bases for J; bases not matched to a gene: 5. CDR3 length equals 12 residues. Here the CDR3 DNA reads TGTGCCTCACAAGCGGGGGCCTACGAGCAGTACTTC. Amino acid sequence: CASQAGAYEQYF.

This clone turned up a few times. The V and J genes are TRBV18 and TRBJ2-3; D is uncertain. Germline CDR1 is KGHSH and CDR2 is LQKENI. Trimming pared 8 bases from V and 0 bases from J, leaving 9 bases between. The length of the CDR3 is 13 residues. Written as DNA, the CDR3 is TGTGCCAGCCAACAGCCAAGCACAGATACGCAGTATTTT. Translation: CASQQPSTDTQYF.

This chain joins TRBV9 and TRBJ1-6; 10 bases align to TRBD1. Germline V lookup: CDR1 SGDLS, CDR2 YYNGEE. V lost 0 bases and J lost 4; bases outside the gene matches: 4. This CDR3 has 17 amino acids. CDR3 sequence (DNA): TGTGCCAGCAGCGTAGATGGGACAGGGGCTTATAATTCACCCCTCCACTTT. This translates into CASSVDGTGAYNSPLHF.

For the CDR3, the DNA is TGCGCCAGCAGCCTCACCCACGGGGACAGTAACTATGGCTACACCTTC. Translating it yields CASSLTHGDSNYGYTF. The chain carries TRBV4-1 and TRBJ1-2; TRBD1 matches 7 bases. Trimming at V came to 4 bases and at J to 1 base, leaving 9 bases not matched to a gene. CDR1 MGHRA and CDR2 YSYEKL come from the germline V gene. The CDR3 sequence is 16 residues long.

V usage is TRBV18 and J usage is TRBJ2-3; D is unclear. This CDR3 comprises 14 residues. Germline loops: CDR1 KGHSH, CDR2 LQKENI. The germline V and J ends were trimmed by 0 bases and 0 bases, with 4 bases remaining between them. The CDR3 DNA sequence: TGTGCCAGCTCACCACCTTCGAGCACAGATACGCAGTATTTT. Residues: CASSPPSSTDTQYF.

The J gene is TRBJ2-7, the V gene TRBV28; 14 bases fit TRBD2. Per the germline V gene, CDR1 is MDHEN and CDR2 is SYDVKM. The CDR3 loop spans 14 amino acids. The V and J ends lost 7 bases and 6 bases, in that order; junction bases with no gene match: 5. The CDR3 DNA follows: TGTGCCAGCAACTGGGGGACTAGCGGGAGCGAGCAGTACTTC. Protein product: CASNWGTSGSEQYF.

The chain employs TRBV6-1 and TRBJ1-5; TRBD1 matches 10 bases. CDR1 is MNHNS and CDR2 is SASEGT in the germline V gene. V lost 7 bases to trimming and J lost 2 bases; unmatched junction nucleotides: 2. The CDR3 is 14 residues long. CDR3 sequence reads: CASTGTGGNQPQHF. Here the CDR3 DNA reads TGTGCCAGCACCGGGACAGGGGGCAATCAGCCCCAGCATTTT.

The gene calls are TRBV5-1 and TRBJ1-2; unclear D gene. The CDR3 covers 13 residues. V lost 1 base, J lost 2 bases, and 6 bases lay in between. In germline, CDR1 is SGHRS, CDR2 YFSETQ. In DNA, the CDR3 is TGCGCCAGCAGCTTGTCAGAAAACTATGGCTACACCTTC. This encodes CASSLSENYGYTF.

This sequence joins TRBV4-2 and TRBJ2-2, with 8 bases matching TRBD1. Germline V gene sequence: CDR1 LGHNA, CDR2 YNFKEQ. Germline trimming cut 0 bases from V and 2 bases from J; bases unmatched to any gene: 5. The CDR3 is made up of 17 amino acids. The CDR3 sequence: CASSQDGTGGNTGELFF. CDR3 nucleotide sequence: TGTGCCAGCAGCCAAGATGGCACAGGGGGAAACACCGGGGAGCTGTTTTTT.

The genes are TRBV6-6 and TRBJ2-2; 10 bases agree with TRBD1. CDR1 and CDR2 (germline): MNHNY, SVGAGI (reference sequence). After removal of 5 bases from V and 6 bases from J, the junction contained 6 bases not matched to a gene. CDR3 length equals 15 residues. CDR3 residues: CASSRRDRGSGELFF. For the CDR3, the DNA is TGTGCCAGCAGTCGCCGGGACAGGGGTTCCGGGGAGCTGTTTTTT.

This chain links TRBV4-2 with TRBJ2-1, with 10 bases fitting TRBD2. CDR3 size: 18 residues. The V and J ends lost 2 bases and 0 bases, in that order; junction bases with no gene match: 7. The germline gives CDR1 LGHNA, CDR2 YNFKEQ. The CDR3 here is CASSQPTLAGDSYNEQFF. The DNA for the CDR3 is TGTGCCAGCAGCCAACCAACTCTAGCGGGGGACTCCTACAATGAGCAGTTCTTC.

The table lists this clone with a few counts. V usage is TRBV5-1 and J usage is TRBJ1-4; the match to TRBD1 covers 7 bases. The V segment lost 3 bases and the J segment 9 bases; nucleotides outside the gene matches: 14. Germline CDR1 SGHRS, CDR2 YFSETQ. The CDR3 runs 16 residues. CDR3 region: CASSSPRQGMNKKLFF. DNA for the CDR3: TGCGCCAGCAGCTCCCCACGACAGGGAATGAATAAAAAACTGTTTTTT.